This T cell receptor (beta chain) was obtained from a study of cytomegalovirus exposure and HLA in healthy donors. Whole-study results and caveats: The likely explanation for a cluster of highly shared sequence variants was sequencing artifact. An analysis done earlier found most TCR beta V segments productive about 90% or about 30% of the time.

PCR employed 60 Vbeta and 13 Jbeta primers. Produced via immunoSEQ multiplex PCR; TCRdb's table is partial and in-frame only. The table includes roughly 92,000 clones, around 81% detected once. A word on this clone: What it recognizes is unknown.

This CDR3 has 15 residues. Germline assignment: CDR1 MNHNS and CDR2 SASEGT. Losses at the gene ends were 2 bases for V and 9 bases for J; bases not matched to a gene: 4. Sequenced: PBMCs. The chain carries TRBV6-1 and TRBJ2-7; 16 nucleotides agree with TRBD2. The TCR sequence derives from a woman between 65 and 79 years old in good health and CMV-seropositive. The CDR3 protein is CASSEQGLAGGVQYF. The CDR3 DNA reads as TGTGCCAGCAGTGAACAGGGACTAGCGGGAGGGGTGCAGTACTTC.